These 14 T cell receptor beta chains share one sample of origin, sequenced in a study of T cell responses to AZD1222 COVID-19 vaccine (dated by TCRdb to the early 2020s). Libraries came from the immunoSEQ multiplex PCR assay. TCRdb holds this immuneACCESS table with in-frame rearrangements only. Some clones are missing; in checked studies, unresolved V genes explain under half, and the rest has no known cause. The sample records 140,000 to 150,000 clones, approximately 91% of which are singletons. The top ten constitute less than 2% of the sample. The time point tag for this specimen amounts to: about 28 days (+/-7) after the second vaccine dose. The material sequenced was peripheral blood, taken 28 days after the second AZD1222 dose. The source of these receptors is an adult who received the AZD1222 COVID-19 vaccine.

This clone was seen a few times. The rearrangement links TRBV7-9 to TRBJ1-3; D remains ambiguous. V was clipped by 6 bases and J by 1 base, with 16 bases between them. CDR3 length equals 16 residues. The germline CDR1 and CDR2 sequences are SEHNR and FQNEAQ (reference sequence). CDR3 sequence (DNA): TGTGCCAGCAGGGGTGGAGGGATCAGGTCTGGAAACACCATATATTTT. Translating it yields CASRGGGIRSGNTIYF.

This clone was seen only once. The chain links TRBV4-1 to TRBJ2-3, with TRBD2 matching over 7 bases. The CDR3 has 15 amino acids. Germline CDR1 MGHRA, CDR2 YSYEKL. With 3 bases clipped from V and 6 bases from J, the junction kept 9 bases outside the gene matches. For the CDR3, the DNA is TGCGCCAGCAGCCAGGTGGGGGGGGTGGCCGATACGCAGTATTTT. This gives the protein CASSQVGGVADTQYF.

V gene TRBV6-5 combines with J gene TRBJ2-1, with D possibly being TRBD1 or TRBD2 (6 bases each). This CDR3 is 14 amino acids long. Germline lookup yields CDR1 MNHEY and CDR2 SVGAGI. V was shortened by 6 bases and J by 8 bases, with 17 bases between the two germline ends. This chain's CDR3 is CASSAFRGHDEQFF. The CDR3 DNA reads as TGTGCCAGCAGCGCGTTCCGGGGGCATGATGAGCAGTTCTTC.

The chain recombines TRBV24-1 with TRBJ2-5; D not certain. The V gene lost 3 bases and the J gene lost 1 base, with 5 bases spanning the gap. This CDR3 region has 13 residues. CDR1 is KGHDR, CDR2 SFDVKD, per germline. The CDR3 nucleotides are TGTGCCACCAGTGATCCTGTCCAAGAGACCCAGTACTTC. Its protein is CATSDPVQETQYF.

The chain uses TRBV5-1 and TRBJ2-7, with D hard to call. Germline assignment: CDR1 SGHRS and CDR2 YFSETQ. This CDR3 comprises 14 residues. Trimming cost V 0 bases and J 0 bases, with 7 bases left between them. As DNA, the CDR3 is TGCGCCAGCAGCTTGGTAGGGATCTCCTACGAGCAGTACTTC. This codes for CASSLVGISYEQYF.

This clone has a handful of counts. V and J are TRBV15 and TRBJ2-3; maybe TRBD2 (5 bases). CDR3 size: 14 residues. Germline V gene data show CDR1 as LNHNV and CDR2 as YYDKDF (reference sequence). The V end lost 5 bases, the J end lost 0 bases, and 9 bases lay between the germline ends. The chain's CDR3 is CATSGGRSTDTQYF. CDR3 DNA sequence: TGTGCCACCAGCGGTGGGAGAAGCACAGATACGCAGTATTTT.

The CDR3 spells CASSLQGRAGELFF. For the CDR3, the DNA is TGCGCCAGCAGCCTACAGGGACGGGCCGGGGAGCTGTTTTTT. The J gene is TRBJ2-2, the V gene TRBV5-1, with D perhaps matching TRBD1 (6 bases). Germline V CDR1 and CDR2: SGHRS, YFSETQ. V was trimmed by 4 bases and J by 6 bases, leaving 13 bases between them. The CDR3 has 14 residues.

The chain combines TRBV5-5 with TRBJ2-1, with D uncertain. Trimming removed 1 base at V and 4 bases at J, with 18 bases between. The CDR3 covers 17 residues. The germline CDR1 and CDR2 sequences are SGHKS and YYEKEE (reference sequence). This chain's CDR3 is CASSLKGYPLSYNEQFF. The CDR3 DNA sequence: TGTGCCAGCAGCTTGAAAGGCTATCCTCTTTCATACAATGAGCAGTTCTTC. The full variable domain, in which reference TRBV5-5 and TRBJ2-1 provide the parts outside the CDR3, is DAGVTQSPTHLIKTRGQQVTLRCSPISGHKSVSWYQQVLGQGPQFIFQYYEKEERGRGNFPDRFSARQFPNYSSELNVNALLLGDSALYLCASSLKGYPLSYNEQFFGPGTRLTVL.

The CDR3 DNA reads TGCGCCAGCAGCTTGTTCCTTGGGGGGGATGAAAAACTGTTTTTT. Its protein product is CASSLFLGGDEKLFF. The chain links TRBV5-1 to TRBJ1-4; weak D call: TRBD1 (5 bases). Germline V gene lookup returns CDR1 SGHRS and CDR2 YFSETQ. This CDR3 spans 15 amino acids. V lost 1 base to trimming and J lost 6 bases, with 13 bases between them.

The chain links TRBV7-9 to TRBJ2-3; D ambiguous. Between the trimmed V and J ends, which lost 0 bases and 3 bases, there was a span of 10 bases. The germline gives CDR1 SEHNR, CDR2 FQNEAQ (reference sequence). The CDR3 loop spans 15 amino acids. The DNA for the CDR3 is TGTGCCAGCAGCTTAGCGGGTCTAAGGACAGATACGCAGTATTTT. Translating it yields CASSLAGLRTDTQYF.

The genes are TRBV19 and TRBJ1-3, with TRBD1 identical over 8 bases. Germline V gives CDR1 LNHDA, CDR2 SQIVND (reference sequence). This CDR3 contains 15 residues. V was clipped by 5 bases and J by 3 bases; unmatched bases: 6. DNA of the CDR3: TGTGCCAGTAGTCATACAGGGGGGTATGGAAACACCATATATTTT. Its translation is CASSHTGGYGNTIYF. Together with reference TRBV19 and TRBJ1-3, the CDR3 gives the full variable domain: DGGITQSPKYLFRKEGQNVTLSCEQNLNHDAMYWYRQDPGQGLRLIYYSQIVNDFQKGDIAEGYSVSREKKESFPLTVTSAQKNPTAFYLCASSHTGGYGNTIYFGEGSWLTVV.

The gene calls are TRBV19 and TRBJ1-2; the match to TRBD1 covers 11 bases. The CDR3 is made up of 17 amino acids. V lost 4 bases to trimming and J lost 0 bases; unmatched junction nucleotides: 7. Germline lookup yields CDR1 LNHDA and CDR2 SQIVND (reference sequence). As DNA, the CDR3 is TGTGCCAGTAGTAAACGGACAGGGGGCGCCCCTAACTATGGCTACACCTTC. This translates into CASSKRTGGAPNYGYTF.

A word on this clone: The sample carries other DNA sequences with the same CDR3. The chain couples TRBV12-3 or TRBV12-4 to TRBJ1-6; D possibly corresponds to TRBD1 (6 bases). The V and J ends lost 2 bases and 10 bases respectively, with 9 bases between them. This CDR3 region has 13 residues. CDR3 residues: CASSLQGNSPLHF. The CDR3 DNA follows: TGTGCCAGCAGTTTACAGGGGAACTCACCCCTCCACTTT.

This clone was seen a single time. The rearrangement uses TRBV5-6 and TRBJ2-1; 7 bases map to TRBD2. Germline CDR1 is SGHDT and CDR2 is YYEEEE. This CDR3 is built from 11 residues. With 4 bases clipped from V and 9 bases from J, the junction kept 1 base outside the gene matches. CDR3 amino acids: CASSREVEQFF. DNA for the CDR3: TGTGCCAGCAGCCGGGAGGTTGAGCAGTTCTTC.